The source of this TCR beta chain is a study of OX40 agonist ivuxolimab in advanced cancers. Across the study: Participants could have had prior anti-PD-1, anti-PD-L1 or anti-CTLA-4 therapy, and approximately 40% had some.

This clone was found once. CDR1 and CDR2 from the germline V gene are SGHTS and YDEGEE. The V and J ends lost 0 bases and 4 bases, in that order; junction bases with no gene match: 4. This CDR3 is 15 amino acids long. The protocol was immunoSEQ multiplex PCR, while the TCRdb copy is restricted to in-frame clones and leaves out a portion. The sample yields 50,000 or so clones, 70% to 90% seen once. This TCR was recovered from an adult with an advanced solid tumor such as melanoma, head and neck, liver or kidney cancer. The chain joins TRBV5-8 to TRBJ2-1, with 7 bases matching TRBD1. Sequencing used CD4+ or CD8+ T cells sorted from blood, obtained in a trial of the OX40 agonist ivuxolimab. This CDR3 reads CASSLGDRDYNEQFF. CDR3 DNA sequence: TGTGCCAGCAGCTTGGGGGACAGAGATTACAATGAGCAGTTCTTC.